Each of the 21 T cell receptor beta chains below was sequenced from the same sample in a study of blood T cell repertoires in COVID-19 (TCRdb year 2020). The method was the immunoSEQ multiplex PCR assay. Entries here come from immuneACCESS through TCRdb and include only in-frame sequences with V and J called. Some clones fail to appear in such tables; in the studies checked, an unresolved V gene covers under half of the shortfall, and the cause of the remainder is unknown. The sample contains 250,000 or so clones, about 87% of them found a single time. The ten top clones hold 0.87% of the sample. The material sequenced was PBMCs or T cells enriched from blood (not recorded which). These receptors originate from a man between 45 and 60 years old who had been exposed to COVID-19.

The rearrangement links TRBV19 to TRBJ1-5; 7 bases map to TRBD1. Germline CDR1 reads LNHDA; CDR2 reads SQIVND (reference sequence). The CDR3 loop spans 14 amino acids. Losses at the gene ends were 5 bases for V and 4 bases for J; bases not matched to a gene: 5. Here the CDR3 DNA reads TGTGCCAGTAGTCTGACAGGGAGAAATCAGCCCCAGCATTTT. This encodes CASSLTGRNQPQHF.

The CDR3, as DNA: TGTGCCAGCAGCCGACAGAGTCCGACGACGAACACTGAAGCTTTCTTT. This encodes CASSRQSPTTNTEAFF. The chain is built from TRBV4-2 and TRBJ1-1; D possibly corresponds to TRBD1 (5 bases). CDR3 length: 16 residues. Germline loops: CDR1 LGHNA, CDR2 YNFKEQ. V lost 4 bases and J 1 base, leaving 16 bases between the germline ends.

The V gene is TRBV6-5, the J gene TRBJ1-2; TRBD1 might be the D (6 bases). Trimming cost V 3 bases and J 4 bases, with 15 bases left between them. There are 15 residues in the CDR3. Germline V gene lookup returns CDR1 MNHEY and CDR2 SVGAGI. The CDR3 DNA sequence: TGTGCCAGCAGTTATTTCTTCGGGGGGGCCTATGGCTACACCTTC. Protein: CASSYFFGGAYGYTF.

The CDR3 sequence: CASSPLDIADTQYF. Here the CDR3 DNA reads TGTGCCAGCTCACCTCTTGACATCGCAGATACGCAGTATTTT. The V and J genes are TRBV18 and TRBJ2-3; D not certain. The CDR3 loop spans 14 amino acids. The germline gives CDR1 KGHSH, CDR2 LQKENI. The germline V and J ends were trimmed by 3 bases and 4 bases, with 11 bases remaining between them. The whole variable domain, remainder taken from reference TRBV18 and TRBJ2-3, is NAGVMQNPRHLVRRRGQEARLRCSPMKGHSHVYWYRQLPEEGLKFMVYLQKENIIDESGMPKERFSAEFPKEGPSILRIQQVVRGDSAAYFCASSPLDIADTQYFGPGTRLTVL.

V is TRBV6-6 and J is TRBJ2-7, with 8 bases fitting TRBD1. Germline V CDR1 and CDR2: MNHNY, SVGAGI (reference sequence). The V segment lost 2 bases and the J segment 2 bases; nucleotides outside the gene matches: 5. This CDR3 comprises 15 residues. The chain's CDR3 is CASSYPGGQPYEQYF. The CDR3 DNA reads as TGTGCCAGCAGTTACCCAGGGGGCCAGCCCTACGAGCAGTACTTC.

In its sample, this clone was seen a few times. This sequence joins TRBV18 and TRBJ1-5, with 8 bases lining up with TRBD1. Trimming cost V 3 bases and J 4 bases; bases outside gene matches: 8. Germline CDR1 KGHSH, CDR2 LQKENI. CDR3 size: 16 residues. CDR3 sequence reads: CASSPRGQENNQPQHF. CDR3 nucleotides: TGTGCCAGCTCACCTAGGGGACAGGAAAATAATCAGCCCCAGCATTTT.

This clone was counted a single time. The genes are TRBV5-1 and TRBJ2-3; D possibly corresponds to TRBD2 (5 bases). CDR1 and CDR2 from the germline V gene are SGHRS and YFSETQ. The length of the CDR3 is 14 residues. V lost 5 bases, J lost 1 base, and 11 bases lay in between. CDR3 sequence: CASSEAARTDTQYF. The CDR3 DNA follows: TGCGCCAGCAGTGAAGCGGCCCGCACAGATACGCAGTATTTT.

The chain links TRBV28 to TRBJ2-7; TRBD1 agrees at 7 bases. With V trimmed by 6 bases and J by 4 bases, 12 bases remained unmatched. CDR1 and CDR2 (germline): MDHEN, SYDVKM. The CDR3 covers 15 residues. The CDR3 spells CASSSRGKLVYEQYF. CDR3 DNA sequence: TGTGCCAGCAGCTCCAGGGGGAAACTAGTTTACGAGCAGTACTTC. The complete variable domain, with remaining parts taken from reference TRBV28 and TRBJ2-7, reads DVKVTQSSRYLVKRTGEKVFLECVQDMDHENMFWYRQDPGLGLRLIYFSYDVKMKEKGDIPEGYSVSREKKERFSLILESASTNQTSMYLCASSSRGKLVYEQYFGPGTRLTVT.

The chain combines TRBV28 with TRBJ2-7; 11 nucleotides align to TRBD1. V gave up 5 bases and J gave up 4 bases; unmatched junction bases: 4. The CDR3 sequence is 14 residues long. The germline CDR1 and CDR2 sequences are MDHEN and SYDVKM. CDR3 sequence: CASSPGTGGYEQYF. CDR3 in DNA: TGTGCCAGCAGTCCAGGGACAGGGGGATACGAGCAGTACTTC. Filled out from reference TRBV28 and TRBJ2-7, the complete variable domain reads DVKVTQSSRYLVKRTGEKVFLECVQDMDHENMFWYRQDPGLGLRLIYFSYDVKMKEKGDIPEGYSVSREKKERFSLILESASTNQTSMYLCASSPGTGGYEQYFGPGTRLTVT.

The chain employs TRBV7-2 and TRBJ2-5; 8 nucleotides line up with TRBD1. The CDR3 loop spans 14 amino acids. With V trimmed by 2 bases and J by 4 bases, 3 bases remained unmatched. Germline loops: CDR1 SGHTA, CDR2 FQGNSA. CDR3: CASSLQGARETQYF. As DNA, the CDR3 is TGTGCCAGCAGCTTACAGGGGGCCCGAGAGACCCAGTACTTC. The full variable domain, completed using reference TRBV7-2 and TRBJ2-5, is GAGVSQSPSNKVTEKGKDVELRCDPISGHTALYWYRQSLGQGLEFLIYFQGNSAPDKSGLPSDRFSAERTGGSVSTLTIQRTQQEDSAVYLCASSLQGARETQYFGPGTRLLVL.

This sequence joins TRBV5-6 and TRBJ2-6; maybe TRBD1 (6 bases). CDR1 is SGHDT, CDR2 YYEEEE, per germline. The V and J ends lost 3 bases and 0 bases respectively, with 13 bases between them. CDR3 length equals 17 residues. The CDR3 DNA is TGTGCCAGCAGCTGGGGGCCTCCCAGCTCTGGGGCCAACGTCCTGACTTTC. Translated: CASSWGPPSSGANVLTF. The full variable domain, rest sourced from reference TRBV5-6 and TRBJ2-6, is DAGVTQSPTHLIKTRGQQVTLRCSPKSGHDTVSWYQQALGQGPQFIFQYYEEEERQRGNFPDRFSGHQFPNYSSELNVNALLLGDSALYLCASSWGPPSSGANVLTFGAGSRLTVL.

The DNA for the CDR3 is TGTGCCAGCAGCCACCTGGGACAGGGCGCGGGTGAGCAGTTCTTC. This gives the protein CASSHLGQGAGEQFF. This sequence joins TRBV3-1 (or the pseudogene TRBV3-2) and TRBJ2-1; 9 nucleotides agree with TRBD1. With V trimmed by 3 bases and J by 9 bases, 9 bases remained unmatched. The CDR3 consists of 15 residues. The germline CDR1 and CDR2 sequences are LGHDT and YNNKEL (reference sequence).

This clone was counted a single time. V and J are TRBV5-4 and TRBJ1-1; no clear D. Trimming cost V 4 bases and J 0 bases, with 10 bases left between them. This CDR3 comprises 14 residues. CDR1 SGHNT and CDR2 YYREEE come from the germline V gene (reference sequence). CDR3 sequence reads: CASSPRSVNTEAFF. DNA for the CDR3: TGTGCCAGCAGCCCCCGGTCGGTGAACACTGAAGCTTTCTTT.

V gene TRBV11-2 combines with J gene TRBJ2-7, with 12 positions matching TRBD2. Germline lookup yields CDR1 SGHAT and CDR2 FQNNGV. Germline trimming cut 5 bases from V and 5 bases from J; bases unmatched to any gene: 10. The CDR3 extends over 16 amino acids. DNA of the CDR3: TGTGCCAGCAGCCCCCTGGCTGGACTAGCGGGGAACGAGCAGTACTTC. As protein: CASSPLAGLAGNEQYF.

In regard to this clone: One end of the junction does not line up with germline, which may come from a read error. The gene calls are TRBV2 and TRBJ1-4, with D unresolved. CDR1 and CDR2 (germline): SNHLY, FYNNEI. The CDR3 has 15 amino acids. CDR3 sequence reads: CASIGRGGANENLFF. The CDR3 DNA follows: TGTGCCAGCATTGGGCGGGGAGGAGCAAATGAAAACCTGTTTTTT.

This chain links TRBV5-1 with TRBJ1-1; 11 nucleotides line up with TRBD1. J was trimmed by 3 bases and V by 4 bases; bases with no gene match: 2. The germline CDR1 and CDR2 sequences are SGHRS and YFSETQ. This CDR3 is built from 14 residues. CDR3 coding DNA: TGCGCCAGCAGCATGGGACAGGGGGACACTGAAGCTTTCTTT. Its translation: CASSMGQGDTEAFF. Full variable domain (rest looked up from reference TRBV5-1 and TRBJ1-1): KAGVTQTPRYLIKTRGQQVTLSCSPISGHRSVSWYQQTPGQGLQFLFEYFSETQRNKGNFPGRFSGRQFSNSRSEMNVSTLELGDSALYLCASSMGQGDTEAFFGQGTRLTVV.

This rearrangement joins TRBV7-8 to TRBJ1-5; TRBD1 matches at 7 bases. Germline V CDR1 and CDR2: SGHVS, FQNEAQ. There are 16 residues in the CDR3. Trimming removed 3 bases from V and 4 bases from J; junction bases left unmatched: 9. The CDR3 DNA is TGTGCCAGCAGCTTCAATGGGGCAGGGGGTAATCAGCCCCAGCATTTT. It translates to CASSFNGAGGNQPQHF. The whole variable domain, remainder taken from reference TRBV7-8 and TRBJ1-5, is GAGVSQSPRYKVAKRGQDVALRCDPISGHVSLFWYQQALGQGPEFLTYFQNEAQLDKSGLPSDRFFAERPEGSVSTLKIQRTQQEDSAVYLCASSFNGAGGNQPQHFGDGTRLSIL.

This clone was recorded once. The chain has TRBV12-5 and TRBJ2-3; 8 positions agree with TRBD1. The trim removed 2 bases at V and 6 bases at J, leaving 4 bases unmatched. The germline gives CDR1 LGHNT, CDR2 FRNRAP. The CDR3 has 14 residues. The CDR3 DNA follows: TGTGCTAGTGGTTTGACAGGGGGAGGTGATACGCAGTATTTT. Protein sequence: CASGLTGGGDTQYF.

The chain uses TRBV19 and TRBJ2-1; TRBD1 might be the D (6 bases). The CDR3 spans 17 residues. Germline V CDR1 and CDR2: LNHDA, SQIVND (reference sequence). Trimming removed 6 bases from V and 4 bases from J, with 22 bases in between. CDR3 in amino acids: CASRKRTGPTRYNEQFF. CDR3 nucleotides: TGTGCCAGTAGGAAACGTACAGGGCCTACGCGATACAATGAGCAGTTCTTC.

The chain joins TRBV27 to TRBJ2-1; weak D call: TRBD2 (5 bases). There are 15 residues in the CDR3. Germline V gives CDR1 MNHEY, CDR2 SMNVEV (reference sequence). V was shortened by 0 bases and J by 4 bases, with 10 bases between the two germline ends. CDR3 coding DNA: TGTGCCAGCAGTTTATCGCCTAGCATATACAATGAGCAGTTCTTC. It encodes CASSLSPSIYNEQFF.

The table lists this clone with a count of one. The junction departs from the called germline gene at one end, perhaps through a read error. V and J are TRBV7-7 and TRBJ1-1, with TRBD1 as a possible D gene (6 bases). CDR1 and CDR2 (germline): SSHAT, FNYEAQ (reference sequence). The CDR3 loop spans 15 amino acids. CDR3 sequence reads: CASSPYLRGRTEAFF. DNA for the CDR3: TGTGCTAGCAGCCCCTACCTCAGGGGCAGGACTGAAGCTTTCTTT.